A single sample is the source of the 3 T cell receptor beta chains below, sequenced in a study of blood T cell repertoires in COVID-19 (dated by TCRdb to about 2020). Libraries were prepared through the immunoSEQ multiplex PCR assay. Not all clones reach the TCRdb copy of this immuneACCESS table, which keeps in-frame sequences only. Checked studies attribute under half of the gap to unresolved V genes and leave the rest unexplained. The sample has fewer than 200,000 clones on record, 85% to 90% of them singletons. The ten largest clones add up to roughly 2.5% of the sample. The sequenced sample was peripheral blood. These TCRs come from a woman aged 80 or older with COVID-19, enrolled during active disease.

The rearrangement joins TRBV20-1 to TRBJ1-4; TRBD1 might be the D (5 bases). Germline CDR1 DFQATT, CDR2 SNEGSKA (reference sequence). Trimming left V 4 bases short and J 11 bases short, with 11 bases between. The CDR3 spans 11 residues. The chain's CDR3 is CSAKTDTKLFF. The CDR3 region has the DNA TGCAGTGCTAAAACGGACACCAAACTGTTTTTT.

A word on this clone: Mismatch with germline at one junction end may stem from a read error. CDR3 in amino acids: CASTYAGGGTEAFF. In DNA, the CDR3 is TGTGCCAGCACTTACGCAGGGGGAGGTACTGAAGCTTTCTTT. This chain links TRBV6-2 or TRBV6-3 with TRBJ1-1; 7 bases match TRBD1. Germline CDR1 reads MNHEY; CDR2 reads SVGEGT. This CDR3 has 14 amino acids.

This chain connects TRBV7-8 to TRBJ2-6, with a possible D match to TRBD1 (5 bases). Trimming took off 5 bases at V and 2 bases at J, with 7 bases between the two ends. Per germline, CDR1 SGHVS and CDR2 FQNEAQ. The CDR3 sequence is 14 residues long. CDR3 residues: CASSTRAGANVLTF. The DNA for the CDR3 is TGTGCCAGCAGCACCAGGGCTGGGGCCAACGTCCTGACTTTC.